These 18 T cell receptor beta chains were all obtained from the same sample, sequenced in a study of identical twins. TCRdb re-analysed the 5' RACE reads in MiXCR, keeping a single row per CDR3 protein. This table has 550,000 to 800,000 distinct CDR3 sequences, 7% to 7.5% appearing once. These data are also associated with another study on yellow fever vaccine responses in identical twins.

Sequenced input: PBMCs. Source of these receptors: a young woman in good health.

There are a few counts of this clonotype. CDR3 coding DNA: TGTGCCAGCAGTGGCCGGGTGGCAGCTAATGAAAAACTGTTTTTT. Residues: CASSGRVAANEKLFF. The chain recombines TRBV2 with TRBJ1-4; no reliable D call. Per the germline V gene, CDR1 is SNHLY and CDR2 is FYNNEI. V lost 4 bases and J 3 bases, leaving 12 bases between the germline ends. This CDR3 spans 15 amino acids.

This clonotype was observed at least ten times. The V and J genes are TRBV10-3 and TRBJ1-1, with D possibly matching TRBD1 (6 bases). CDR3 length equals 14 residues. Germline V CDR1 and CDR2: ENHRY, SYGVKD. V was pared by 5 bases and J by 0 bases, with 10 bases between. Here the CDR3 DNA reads TGTGCCATCAGTCCCGGACAGTTGAACACTGAAGCTTTCTTT. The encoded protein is CAISPGQLNTEAFF.

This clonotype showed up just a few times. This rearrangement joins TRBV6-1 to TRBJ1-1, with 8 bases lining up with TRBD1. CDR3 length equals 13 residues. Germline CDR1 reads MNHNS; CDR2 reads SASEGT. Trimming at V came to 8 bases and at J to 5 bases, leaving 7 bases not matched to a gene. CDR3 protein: CASGDRGGTEAFF. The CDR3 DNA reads TGTGCCAGCGGAGACAGGGGCGGGACTGAAGCTTTCTTT.

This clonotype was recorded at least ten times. The CDR3: CASSQAFPLDRPLQETQYF. CDR3 nucleotide sequence: TGCGCCAGCAGCCAAGCTTTCCCCTTAGACAGGCCGCTCCAAGAGACCCAGTACTTC. The V call is TRBV4-1, the J call TRBJ2-5, with D possibly being TRBD1 (6 bases). Germline assignment: CDR1 MGHRA and CDR2 YSYEKL. With 1 base removed from V and 1 base from J, the gap between germline ends came to 22 bases. The CDR3 contains 19 residues.

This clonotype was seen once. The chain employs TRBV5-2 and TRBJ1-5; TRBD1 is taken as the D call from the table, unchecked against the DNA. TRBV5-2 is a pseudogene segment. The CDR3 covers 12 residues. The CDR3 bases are TGTGCCAGGGGCCCCGGGCTCTCAATTCTGCATTTT. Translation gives CARGPGLSILHF.

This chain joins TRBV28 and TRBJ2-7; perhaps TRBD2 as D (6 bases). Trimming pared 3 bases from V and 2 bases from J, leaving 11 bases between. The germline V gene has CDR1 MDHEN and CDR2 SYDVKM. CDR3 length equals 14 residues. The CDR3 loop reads CASSFIAVPYEQYF. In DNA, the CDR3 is TGTGCCAGCAGTTTTATAGCGGTCCCCTACGAGCAGTACTTC.

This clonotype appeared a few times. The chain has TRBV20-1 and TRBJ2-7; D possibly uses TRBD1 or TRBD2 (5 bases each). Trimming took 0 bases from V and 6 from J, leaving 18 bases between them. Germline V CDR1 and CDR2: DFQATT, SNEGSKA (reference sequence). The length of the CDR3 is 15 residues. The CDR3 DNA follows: TGCAGTGCTAGAGATCTCACCGGGGAAAGGGGCGAGCAGTACTTC. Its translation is CSARDLTGERGEQYF.

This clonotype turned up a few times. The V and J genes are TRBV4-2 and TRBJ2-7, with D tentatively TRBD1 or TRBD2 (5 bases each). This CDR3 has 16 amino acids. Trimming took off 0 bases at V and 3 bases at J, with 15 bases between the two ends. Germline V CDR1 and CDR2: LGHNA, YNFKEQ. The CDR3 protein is CASSQDLRGAIYEQYF. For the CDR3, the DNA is TGTGCCAGCAGCCAAGATCTCCGGGGCGCGATCTACGAGCAGTACTTC.

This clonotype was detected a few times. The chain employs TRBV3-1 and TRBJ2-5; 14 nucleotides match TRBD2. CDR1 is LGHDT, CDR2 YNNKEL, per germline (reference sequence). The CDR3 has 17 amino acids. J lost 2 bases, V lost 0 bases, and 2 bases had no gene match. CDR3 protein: CASSQERLAGGQETQYF. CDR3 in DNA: TGTGCCAGCAGCCAAGAACGACTAGCGGGGGGGCAAGAGACCCAGTACTTC.

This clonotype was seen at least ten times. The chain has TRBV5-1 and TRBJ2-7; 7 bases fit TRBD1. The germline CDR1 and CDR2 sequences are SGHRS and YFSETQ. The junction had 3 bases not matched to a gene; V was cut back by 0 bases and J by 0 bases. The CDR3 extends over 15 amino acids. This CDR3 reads CASSLGGDSSYEQYV. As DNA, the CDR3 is TGCGCCAGCAGCTTGGGAGGGGACAGCTCCTACGAGCAGTACGTC.

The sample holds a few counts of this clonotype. In nucleotides, the CDR3 is TGTGCCAGTAGCCGGGTCCCCAAGAGAGGAGGAGATACGCAGTATTTT. Translation gives CASSRVPKRGGDTQYF. V gene TRBV19 combines with J gene TRBJ2-3; D is possibly TRBD2 (5 bases). Germline CDR1 LNHDA, CDR2 SQIVND (reference sequence). The CDR3 spans 16 residues. Between the trimmed V and J ends, which lost 6 bases and 5 bases, there was a span of 21 bases. Using reference TRBV19 and TRBJ2-3 for the parts outside the CDR3, the full variable domain is DGGITQSPKYLFRKEGQNVTLSCEQNLNHDAMYWYRQDPGQGLRLIYYSQIVNDFQKGDIAEGYSVSREKKESFPLTVTSAQKNPTAFYLCASSRVPKRGGDTQYFGPGTRLTVL.

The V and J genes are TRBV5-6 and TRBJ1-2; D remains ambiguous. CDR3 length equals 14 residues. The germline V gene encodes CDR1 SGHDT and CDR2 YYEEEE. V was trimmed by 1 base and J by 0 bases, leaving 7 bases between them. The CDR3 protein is CASSLTGPNYGYTF. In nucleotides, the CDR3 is TGTGCCAGCAGCTTGACGGGTCCTAACTATGGCTACACCTTC.

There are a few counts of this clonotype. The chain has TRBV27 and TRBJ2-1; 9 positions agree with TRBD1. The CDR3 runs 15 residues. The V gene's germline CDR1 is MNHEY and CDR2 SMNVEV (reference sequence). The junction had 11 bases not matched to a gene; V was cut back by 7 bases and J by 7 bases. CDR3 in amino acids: CASKKPGQGLNEQFF. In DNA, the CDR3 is TGTGCCAGCAAAAAGCCGGGACAGGGTTTGAATGAGCAGTTCTTC.

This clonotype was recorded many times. CDR3 nucleotide sequence: TGTGCCAGCAGTCGGGACCGCTTACTTAATGAAAAACTGTTTTTT. Protein sequence: CASSRDRLLNEKLFF. This chain joins TRBV12-3 or TRBV12-4 and TRBJ1-4, with a tentative D call TRBD1 (5 bases). The V end lost 5 bases, the J end lost 4 bases, and 14 bases lay between the germline ends. The CDR3 covers 15 residues.

The CDR3 DNA reads TGTGCTAGTGGCCTAAGCCGGGACAGGTCCTACGAGCAGTACTTC. Its protein product is CASGLSRDRSYEQYF. V gene TRBV12-5 combines with J gene TRBJ2-7; 8 nucleotides match TRBD1. This CDR3 is built from 15 residues. Per germline, CDR1 LGHNT and CDR2 FRNRAP. Losses at the gene ends were 6 bases for V and 1 base for J; bases not matched to a gene: 8.

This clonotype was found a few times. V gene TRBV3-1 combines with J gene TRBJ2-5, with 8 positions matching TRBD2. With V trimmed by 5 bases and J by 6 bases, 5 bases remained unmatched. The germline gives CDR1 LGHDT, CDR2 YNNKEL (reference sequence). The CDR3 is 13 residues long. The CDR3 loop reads CASSLGLAQTQYF. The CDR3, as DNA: TGTGCCAGCAGCTTAGGACTAGCACAGACCCAGTACTTC.

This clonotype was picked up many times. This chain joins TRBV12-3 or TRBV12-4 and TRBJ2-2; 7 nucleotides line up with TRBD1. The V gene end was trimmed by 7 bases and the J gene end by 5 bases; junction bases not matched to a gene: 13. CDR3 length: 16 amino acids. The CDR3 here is CASTTPWGQITGELFF. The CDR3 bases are TGTGCCAGCACCACTCCTTGGGGACAGATAACCGGGGAGCTGTTTTTT.

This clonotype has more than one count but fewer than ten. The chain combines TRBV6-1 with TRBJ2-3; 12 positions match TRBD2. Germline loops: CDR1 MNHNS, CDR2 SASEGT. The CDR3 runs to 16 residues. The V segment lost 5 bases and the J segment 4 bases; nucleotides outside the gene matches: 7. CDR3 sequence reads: CASSKRLAGEADTQYF. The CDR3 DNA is TGTGCCAGCAGTAAACGACTAGCGGGGGAAGCAGATACGCAGTATTTT.